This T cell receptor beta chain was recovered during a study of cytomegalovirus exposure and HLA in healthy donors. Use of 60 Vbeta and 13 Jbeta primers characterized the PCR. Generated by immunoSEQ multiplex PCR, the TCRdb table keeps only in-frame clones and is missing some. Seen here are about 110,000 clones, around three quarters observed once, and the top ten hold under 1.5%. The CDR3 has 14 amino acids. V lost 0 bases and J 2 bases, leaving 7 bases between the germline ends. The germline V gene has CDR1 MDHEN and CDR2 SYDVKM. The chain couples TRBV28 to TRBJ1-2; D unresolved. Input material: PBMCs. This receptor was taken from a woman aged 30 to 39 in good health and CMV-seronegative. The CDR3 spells CASSLWTENYGYTF. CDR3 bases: TGTGCCAGCAGTTTATGGACTGAGAACTATGGCTACACCTTC.